This passage covers 13 T cell receptor beta chains from one sample sequenced in a study of Ad26.COV2.S vaccination and SARS-CoV-2 variants. The treatment: 15 to 20 received Ad26.COV2.S at low or high dose, single or two shots; roughly 5 received placebo; per-sample allocation not given. Samples analyzed were those drawn on day 63 after the first vaccine or placebo injection. Using immunoSEQ multiplex PCR, the repertoire was profiled, and TCRdb retains in-frame clones only, with some absent. The sample lists around 340,000 clones, roughly nine tenths occurring once. The starting material was peripheral blood, obtained in a trial of Ad26.COV2.S vaccine versus placebo. Source of these receptors: a person aged 18-60 years who received the Ad26.COV2.S COVID-19 vaccine or a placebo.

The chain has TRBV24-1 and TRBJ2-5; D is unresolved. CDR3 size: 11 residues. Trimming took off 2 bases at V and 5 bases at J, with 2 bases between the two ends. Germline V gene sequence: CDR1 KGHDR, CDR2 SFDVKD. The CDR3 DNA reads TGTGCCACCAGTGATTATGAGACCCAGTACTTC. Protein product: CATSDYETQYF.

Here the CDR3 DNA reads TGTGCCTGGAACCCCGGGACAGGGGGCTCGGGAAACACCATATATTTT. This codes for CAWNPGTGGSGNTIYF. The J gene is TRBJ1-3, the V gene TRBV30; 12 positions match TRBD1. The CDR3 covers 16 residues. Losses at the gene ends were 4 bases for V and 4 bases for J; bases not matched to a gene: 8. CDR1 GTSNPN and CDR2 SVGIG come from the germline V gene (reference sequence).

This clone was observed once. The V gene is TRBV3-1 (or the pseudogene TRBV3-2), the J gene TRBJ1-2; D gene ambiguous. Germline CDR1 and CDR2: LGHDT and YNNKEL (reference sequence). V was cut by 2 bases and J by 6 bases, with 7 bases left in between. This CDR3 is 12 amino acids long. The CDR3 DNA is TGTGCCAGCAGCCAACGCTCTGATGGCTACACCTTC. As protein: CASSQRSDGYTF.

CDR3 sequence: CASSLYGSGYEQYF. The CDR3 coding sequence is TGTGCCAGCAGTTTATACGGGAGTGGCTACGAGCAGTACTTC. The chain joins TRBV27 to TRBJ2-7, with D maybe TRBD2 (6 bases). Per the germline V gene, CDR1 is MNHEY and CDR2 is SMNVEV (reference sequence). The CDR3 loop spans 14 amino acids. V dropped 1 base and J dropped 3 bases, with 10 bases sitting between them.

This chain uses TRBV7-3 with TRBJ2-1; D not resolved. The CDR3 has 14 residues. Germline CDR1 and CDR2: SGHTA and FQGTGA. V was clipped by 3 bases and J by 6 bases, with 12 bases between them. The CDR3 loop is CASSFLSPGNEQFF. DNA of the CDR3: TGTGCCAGCAGCTTCCTCTCTCCTGGCAATGAGCAGTTCTTC.

The chain carries TRBV19 and TRBJ1-5; D unresolved. Trimming removed 3 bases at V and 1 base at J, with 7 bases between. CDR3 length: 14 amino acids. Germline V gene data show CDR1 as LNHDA and CDR2 as SQIVND (reference sequence). CDR3 in DNA: TGTGCCAGTAGTATGGGCAGGAGCAATCAGCCCCAGCATTTT. Translated: CASSMGRSNQPQHF.

The V and J genes are TRBV7-3 and TRBJ1-1; the D is unclear. CDR1 SGHTA and CDR2 FQGTGA come from the germline V gene. V lost 5 bases, J lost 1 base, and 8 bases lay in between. This CDR3 is built from 13 residues. The CDR3 sequence: CASSPPGNTEAFF. The CDR3 nucleotides read TGTGCCAGCAGCCCCCCAGGGAACACTGAAGCTTTCTTT.

This chain uses TRBV14 with TRBJ2-1, with D possibly TRBD1 on 6 matching bases. CDR1 and CDR2 (germline): SGHDN, FVKESK. V dropped 3 bases and J dropped 5 bases, with 14 bases sitting between them. CDR3 size: 15 residues. Here the CDR3 DNA reads TGTGCCAGCAGCCACCCAGGGGACCAAAACAATGAGCAGTTCTTC. Its translation: CASSHPGDQNNEQFF.

J is TRBJ2-5 and V is TRBV5-4; D may be TRBD1 or TRBD2 (5 bases each). CDR1 SGHNT and CDR2 YYREEE come from the germline V gene (reference sequence). Trimming removed 4 bases from V and 0 bases from J, with 19 bases in between. This CDR3 is 17 amino acids long. CDR3 amino acids: CASSKEGPHLYQETQYF. In nucleotides, the CDR3 is TGTGCCAGCAGCAAAGAGGGGCCACATCTGTACCAAGAGACCCAGTACTTC. The entire variable domain, with the rest obtained from reference TRBV5-4 and TRBJ2-5, is as follows: ETGVTQSPTHLIKTRGQQVTLRCSSQSGHNTVSWYQQALGQGPQFIFQYYREEENGRGNFPPRFSGLQFPNYSSELNVNALELDDSALYLCASSKEGPHLYQETQYFGPGTRLLVL.

Notes on this clone: This CDR3 is also generated by other DNA sequences in the sample. V usage is TRBV30 and J usage is TRBJ1-1; the D gene is possibly TRBD1 (5 bases). Germline CDR1 GTSNPN, CDR2 SVGIG (reference sequence). V lost 0 bases and J lost 4, with 9 bases in between. The CDR3 is 13 amino acids. DNA for the CDR3: TGTGCCTGGAGTGTACTAGGGGTCACTGAAGCTTTCTTT. It codes for CAWSVLGVTEAFF.

This chain uses TRBV7-2 with TRBJ2-2; 12 nucleotides agree with TRBD1. V was pared by 6 bases and J by 7 bases, with 9 bases of the junction left unmatched. CDR1 is SGHTA, CDR2 FQGNSA, per germline. The CDR3 covers 16 residues. The CDR3 DNA reads TGTGCCAGCAGACCCACCGGGACAGGGGGCTTCGGGGAGCTGTTTTTT. Translation: CASRPTGTGGFGELFF.

This clone has more than one count but fewer than ten. The CDR3 reads CASSTKSAGRAFF. Written as DNA, the CDR3 is TGTGCCAGTAGTACGAAATCAGCCGGTAGGGCTTTCTTT. The chain recombines TRBV19 with TRBJ1-1; unclear D gene. The germline V and J ends were trimmed by 4 bases and 11 bases, with 17 bases remaining between them. This CDR3 region has 13 residues. The germline V gene encodes CDR1 LNHDA and CDR2 SQIVND (reference sequence).

The V and J genes are TRBV30 and TRBJ2-6; D is uncertain. This CDR3 comprises 13 residues. V shed 0 bases and J shed 4 bases, with 4 bases lying between them. Germline CDR1 GTSNPN, CDR2 SVGIG (reference sequence). CDR3 sequence reads: CAWSVPGANVLTF. The CDR3 DNA is TGTGCCTGGAGTGTCCCCGGGGCCAACGTCCTGACTTTC.